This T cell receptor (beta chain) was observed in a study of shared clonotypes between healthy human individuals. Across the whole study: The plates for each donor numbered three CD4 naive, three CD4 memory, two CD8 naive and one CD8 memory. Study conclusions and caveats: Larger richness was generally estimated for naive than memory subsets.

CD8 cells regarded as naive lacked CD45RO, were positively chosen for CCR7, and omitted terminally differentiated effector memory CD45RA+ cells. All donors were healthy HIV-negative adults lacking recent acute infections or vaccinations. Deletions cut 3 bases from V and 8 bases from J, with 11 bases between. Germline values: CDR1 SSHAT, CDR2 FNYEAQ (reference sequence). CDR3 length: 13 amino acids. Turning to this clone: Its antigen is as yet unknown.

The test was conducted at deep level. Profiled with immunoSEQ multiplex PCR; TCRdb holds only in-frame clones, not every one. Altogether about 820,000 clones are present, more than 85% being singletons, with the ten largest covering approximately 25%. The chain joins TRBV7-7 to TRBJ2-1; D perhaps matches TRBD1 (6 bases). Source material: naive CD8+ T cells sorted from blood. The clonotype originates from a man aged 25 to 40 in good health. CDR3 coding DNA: TGTGCCAGCAGCTTGGTTTGGGGGCATGAGCAGTTCTTC. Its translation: CASSLVWGHEQFF.